The 8 T cell receptor beta chains below come from one sample, sequenced in a study of shared clonotypes between healthy human individuals. The method was immunoSEQ multiplex PCR; TCRdb's version includes in-frame clones alone and lacks a portion of them. The sample has about 1 million clones; about 76% are singletons. The sample consisted of memory CD4+ T cells sorted from blood. Subset defined: CD45RA-negative fraction. The source is a man aged 18 to 29 in good health.

This chain uses TRBV10-1 with TRBJ2-7; 8 positions agree with TRBD2. The CDR3 sequence is 14 residues long. V gave up 9 bases and J gave up 0 bases; unmatched junction bases: 7. The V gene's germline CDR1 is WNHNN and CDR2 SYGVQD (reference sequence). The CDR3, as DNA: TGCGCCAGTATCTCGCGGGGGGACTCCTACGAGCAGTACTTC. Amino acid sequence: CASISRGDSYEQYF.

This clone turned up a few times. The rearrangement links TRBV30 to TRBJ2-1, with a tentative D call TRBD2 (6 bases). V was shortened by 0 bases and J by 3 bases, with 15 bases between the two germline ends. This CDR3 region has 16 residues. Germline V gene lookup returns CDR1 GTSNPN and CDR2 SVGIG (reference sequence). CDR3 loop: CAWSVSAGRFYNEQFF. CDR3 sequence (DNA): TGTGCCTGGAGTGTGTCCGCGGGGCGCTTCTACAATGAGCAGTTCTTC.

This clone occurred once. The CDR3 loop reads CASSPAGVLNEQFF. CDR3 sequence (DNA): TGTGCCAGCAGTCCAGCGGGTGTACTCAATGAGCAGTTCTTC. The chain joins TRBV2 to TRBJ2-1; D is possibly TRBD2 (6 bases). With 5 bases removed from V and 6 bases from J, the gap between germline ends came to 14 bases. The CDR3 runs 14 residues. Germline loops: CDR1 SNHLY, CDR2 FYNNEI.

This clone has a handful of counts. The V gene is TRBV5-1, the J gene TRBJ2-5; 7 positions match TRBD1. The CDR3 loop spans 15 amino acids. Germline V gives CDR1 SGHRS, CDR2 YFSETQ. V gave up 0 bases and J gave up 4 bases; unmatched junction bases: 6. For the CDR3, the DNA is TGCGCCAGCAGCTTGGCCGGGACAGATCGAGAGACCCAGTACTTC. Its protein product is CASSLAGTDRETQYF.

The V call is TRBV6-1, the J call TRBJ1-1; TRBD1 is a possible D gene (5 bases). This CDR3 region has 15 residues. The germline gives CDR1 MNHNS, CDR2 SASEGT. Trimming pared 2 bases from V and 2 bases from J, leaving 12 bases between. The CDR3 here is CASSEPRRGNTEAFF. CDR3 coding DNA: TGTGCCAGCAGTGAACCAAGACGGGGCAACACTGAAGCTTTCTTT.

The rearrangement joins TRBV5-8 to TRBJ1-3; D possibly corresponds to TRBD1 (6 bases). Deletions cut 5 bases from V and 4 bases from J, with 16 bases between. The CDR3 totals 15 residues. Per germline, CDR1 SGHTS and CDR2 YDEGEE. CDR3 sequence: CASRITGPGGNTIYF. In nucleotides, the CDR3 is TGTGCCAGCAGAATAACAGGGCCGGGGGGAAACACCATATATTTT.

About this clone itself: A much larger clone lies a single base off, so this may be a read error. The gene calls are TRBV2 and TRBJ1-2; 8 positions match TRBD1. Germline V CDR1 and CDR2: SNHLY, FYNNEI. The CDR3 extends over 12 amino acids. The V and J ends lost 5 bases and 6 bases, in that order; junction bases with no gene match: 2. The CDR3 DNA reads TGTGCCAGCAGTCGGACAGGGAATGGCTACACCTTC. This codes for CASSRTGNGYTF.

The genes are TRBV2 and TRBJ2-2; TRBD2 aligns across 9 bases. The CDR3 length is 15 residues. Germline CDR1 and CDR2: SNHLY and FYNNEI. The ends lost 10 bases at V and 7 bases at J; junction bases unmatched: 13. CDR3 in amino acids: CATSKHSGGSGELFF. The CDR3 region has the DNA TGTGCCACCAGCAAGCATAGCGGGGGTAGCGGGGAGCTGTTTTTT.